The source of this T cell receptor (beta chain) is a study of cytomegalovirus exposure and HLA in healthy donors. Study-level results: Later analysis found that TCR beta chains associated with HLA were more clonally expanded than other, equally common chains. TRBV6-2, TRBV6-3 and some other V segments were excluded as indistinguishable. Evidence from a later analysis indicated that most CMV-associated TCR beta chains looked HLA-restricted.

This clone has a handful of counts. As yet, its antigen is unknown. Germline loops: CDR1 MDHEN, CDR2 SYDVKM. Trimming left V 11 bases short and J 3 bases short, with 17 bases between. The CDR3 covers 14 residues. It was with 60 Vbeta and 13 Jbeta primers that the PCR ran. Measured with immunoSEQ multiplex PCR; TCRdb has only the in-frame clones, and not every one. The table lists some 180,000 clones, about 13% of them singletons. This clonotype was obtained from a man aged 45 to 65 in good health and CMV-seropositive. The rearrangement joins TRBV28 to TRBJ1-5; unclear D gene. Source material: PBMCs. In DNA, the CDR3 is TGTGCCGCATGCAAAGGGAGGTCCAATCAGCCCCAGCATTTT. This codes for CAACKGRSNQPQHF.